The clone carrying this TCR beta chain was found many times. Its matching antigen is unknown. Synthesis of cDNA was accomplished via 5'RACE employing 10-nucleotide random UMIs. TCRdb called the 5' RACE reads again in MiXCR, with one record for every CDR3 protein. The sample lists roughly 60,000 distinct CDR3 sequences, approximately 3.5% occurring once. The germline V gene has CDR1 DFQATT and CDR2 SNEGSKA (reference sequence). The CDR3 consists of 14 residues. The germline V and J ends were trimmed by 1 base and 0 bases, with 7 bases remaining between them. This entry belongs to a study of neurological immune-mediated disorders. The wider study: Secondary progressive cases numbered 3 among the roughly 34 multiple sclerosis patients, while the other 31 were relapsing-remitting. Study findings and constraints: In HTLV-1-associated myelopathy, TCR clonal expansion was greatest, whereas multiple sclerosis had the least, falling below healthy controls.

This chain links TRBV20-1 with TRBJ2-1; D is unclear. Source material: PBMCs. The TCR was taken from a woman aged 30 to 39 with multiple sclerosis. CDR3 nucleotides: TGCAGTGCTAGAGTGGTAACCTCCTACAATGAGCAGTTCTTC. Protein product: CSARVVTSYNEQFF.